These 7 T cell receptor beta chains share one sample of origin, sequenced in a study of cytomegalovirus exposure and HLA in healthy donors. The PCR used 60 Vbeta and 13 Jbeta primers. The method was immunoSEQ multiplex PCR; TCRdb's version includes in-frame clones alone and lacks a portion of them. The sample carries under 200,000 clones, about four fifths recorded once. The sample taken for sequencing was PBMCs. The receptors here all came from a woman under 30 in good health and CMV-seronegative.

The genes are TRBV27 and TRBJ1-3; unclear D gene. The V gene lost 6 bases and the J gene lost 4 bases, with 10 bases spanning the gap. CDR3 size: 13 residues. CDR1 is MNHEY, CDR2 SMNVEV, per germline (reference sequence). CDR3 bases: TGTGCCAGCAGCATTATCGGGGGAAACACCATATATTTT. Residues: CASSIIGGNTIYF.

In DNA, the CDR3 is TGTGCCAGCAGCTTAGGACTAGCGGGAGGGCCCTCCACAGATACGCAGTATTTT. Amino acids: CASSLGLAGGPSTDTQYF. V gene TRBV7-9 combines with J gene TRBJ2-3; TRBD2 agrees at 14 bases. This CDR3 has 18 residues. V was clipped by 1 base and J by 2 bases; unmatched bases: 5. CDR1 SEHNR and CDR2 FQNEAQ come from the germline V gene (reference sequence).

The chain has TRBV6-1 and TRBJ2-4; 7 bases match TRBD1. This CDR3 has 14 amino acids. Germline loops: CDR1 MNHNS, CDR2 SASEGT. Trimming removed 7 bases from V and 7 bases from J; junction bases left unmatched: 10. The CDR3 coding sequence is TGTGCCAGCATCAACCAAGGGGGCGCGAACATTCAGTACTTC. This encodes CASINQGGANIQYF.

The CDR3 loop is CASSLDSLQETQYF. CDR3 nucleotides: TGTGCCAGCAGCTTGGATAGTCTCCAAGAGACCCAGTACTTC. The chain combines TRBV5-6 with TRBJ2-5; D is unclear. The germline gives CDR1 SGHDT, CDR2 YYEEEE. Trimming pared 0 bases from V and 1 base from J, leaving 7 bases between. The length of the CDR3 is 14 residues.

The rearrangement joins TRBV30 to TRBJ2-3; 10 bases are a match to TRBD1. Germline values: CDR1 GTSNPN, CDR2 SVGIG (reference sequence). The ends lost 3 bases at V and 5 bases at J; junction bases unmatched: 2. The CDR3 spans 13 residues. CDR3 sequence: CAWSGQGGDTQYF. Written as DNA, the CDR3 is TGTGCCTGGAGCGGACAGGGGGGAGATACGCAGTATTTT.

The rearrangement links TRBV28 to TRBJ1-5; D is unresolved. With 6 bases removed from V and 7 bases from J, the gap between germline ends came to 10 bases. This CDR3 is 12 amino acids long. The germline CDR1 and CDR2 sequences are MDHEN and SYDVKM. Written as DNA, the CDR3 is TGTGCCAGCAGAATACAGAACCAGCCCCAGCATTTT. It is translated as CASRIQNQPQHF.

V is TRBV18 and J is TRBJ2-7; D might be TRBD2 (6 bases). The V end was cut by 3 bases, the J end by 0 bases, with 6 bases between. Germline V CDR1 and CDR2: KGHSH, LQKENI. The CDR3 extends over 13 amino acids. The CDR3 sequence: CASSPTSSYEQYF. DNA for the CDR3: TGTGCCAGCTCACCGACTAGCTCCTACGAGCAGTACTTC.